This note documents a single TCR beta chain sequence. The germline V gene has CDR1 MNHNS and CDR2 SASEGT. CDR3 length equals 13 residues. The V end was cut by 6 bases, the J end by 6 bases, with 12 bases between. The entry originates in a study of blood T cells in healthy people across ages. Primers used in a second PCR of roughly 6 to 11 cycles were a sample-barcoded 5' primer and a J-beta primer mix. TCRdb reprocessed the 5' RACE reads with MiXCR, giving one entry per CDR3 protein. This table has approximately 1,100,000 distinct CDR3 sequences, less than 50% appearing once. Specimen: blood. The rearrangement links TRBV6-1 to TRBJ2-1; TRBD2 is a possible D gene (5 bases). The sequence was collected from a woman aged 60-75 years in good health. This chain's CDR3 is CASRTSWRNEQFF. The CDR3, as DNA: TGTGCCAGCAGAACTAGTTGGCGCAATGAGCAGTTCTTC.